The 19 T cell receptor beta chains in this list originate from one sample, sequenced in a study of neoadjuvant anti-PD-1 for oral cavity cancer. Time point here: after neoadjuvant nivolumab, at surgical resection. The repertoire was sequenced with immunoSEQ multiplex PCR; TCRdb's copy has only in-frame clones and lacks some. The sample lists roughly 9,600 clones, over 65% seen once, with 3% to 4% in the top ten. The sequencing used PBMCs, collected after nivolumab (anti-PD-1) treatment. The origin of the receptors is a person between 40 and 85 years old with oral cavity squamous cell carcinoma.

This rearrangement joins TRBV19 to TRBJ2-2, with 7 bases identical to TRBD1. Trimming at V came to 6 bases and at J to 2 bases, leaving 3 bases not matched to a gene. The CDR3 has 14 residues. From germline, CDR1 is LNHDA and CDR2 SQIVND (reference sequence). CDR3 residues: CASSRGTNTGELFF. The CDR3 region has the DNA TGTGCCAGTAGCAGGGGGACCAACACCGGGGAGCTGTTTTTT.

This clone was picked up a small number of times. The chain combines TRBV2 with TRBJ2-6; possibly TRBD1 for D (6 bases). Germline-derived CDR1 and CDR2 are SNHLY and FYNNEI. The CDR3 is 17 amino acids. Between the trimmed V and J ends, which lost 6 bases and 0 bases, there was a span of 15 bases. The DNA of the CDR3 is TGTGCCAGCAGGTGGGACATCTATAGCTCTGGGGCCAACGTCCTGACTTTC. Amino acids: CASRWDIYSSGANVLTF.

The chain couples TRBV7-9 to TRBJ1-5, with TRBD1 as a possible D gene (6 bases). The CDR3 covers 14 residues. CDR1 is SEHNR, CDR2 FQNEAQ, per germline (reference sequence). V was clipped by 3 bases and J by 6 bases, with 12 bases between them. As DNA, the CDR3 is TGTGCCAGCAGCTTTAGACAGGACCCTCAGCCCCAGCATTTT. Translated: CASSFRQDPQPQHF.

This clone has just a few counts. Here the CDR3 reads CASSLYAVGPNYGYTF. CDR3 coding DNA: TGTGCCAGCAGTTTATATGCTGTTGGGCCTAACTATGGCTACACCTTC. This chain links TRBV28 with TRBJ1-2; no reliable D call. The V and J ends lost 1 base and 0 bases respectively, with 12 bases between them. CDR1 MDHEN and CDR2 SYDVKM come from the germline V gene. The CDR3 consists of 16 residues.

V and J are TRBV2 and TRBJ2-2, with 10 bases matching TRBD1. The germline V gene encodes CDR1 SNHLY and CDR2 FYNNEI. The CDR3 covers 15 residues. J gave up 6 bases and V 7 bases, and 8 bases lay outside the gene matches. CDR3 protein: CASKLTGGIAGELFF. CDR3 nucleotides: TGTGCCAGCAAGCTGACAGGGGGCATCGCCGGGGAGCTGTTTTTT. Drawing the rest from reference TRBV2 and TRBJ2-2, the complete variable domain is EPEVTQTPSHQVTQMGQEVILRCVPISNHLYFYWYRQILGQKVEFLVSFYNNEISEKSEIFDDQFSVERPDGSNFTLKIRSTKLEDSAMYFCASKLTGGIAGELFFGEGSRLTVL.

The CDR3 loop reads CASSHPRDFSGNTIYF. DNA of the CDR3: TGTGCCAGCAGCCACCCTCGGGACTTCTCTGGAAACACCATATATTTT. V usage is TRBV14 and J usage is TRBJ1-3, with a tentative D call TRBD1 (5 bases). The germline V gene has CDR1 SGHDN and CDR2 FVKESK. The CDR3 has 16 amino acids. V was shortened by 3 bases and J by 0 bases, with 12 bases between the two germline ends.

This rearrangement joins TRBV5-1 to TRBJ1-4; no clear D gene. There are 12 residues in the CDR3. V gave up 5 bases and J gave up 5 bases, with 7 bases separating them. CDR1 SGHRS and CDR2 YFSETQ come from the germline V gene. The CDR3 sequence is CASRASNEKLFF. The CDR3 bases are TGCGCCAGCAGAGCATCAAATGAAAAACTGTTTTTT.

The chain joins TRBV10-3 to TRBJ2-1, with D perhaps matching TRBD1 or TRBD2 (5 bases each). The CDR3 contains 13 residues. Germline loops: CDR1 ENHRY, CDR2 SYGVKD. The V end was cut by 3 bases, the J end by 4 bases, with 7 bases between. The CDR3 coding sequence is TGTGCCATCAGTGACGGGGCGTACAATGAGCAGTTCTTC. Translated, it gives CAISDGAYNEQFF.

The V gene is TRBV5-1, the J gene TRBJ1-2; 9 bases line up with TRBD1. Looked up from germline, CDR1 is SGHRS and CDR2 is YFSETQ. The trim removed 3 bases at V and 7 bases at J, leaving 7 bases unmatched. This CDR3 region has 14 residues. CDR3 sequence: CASSSGDRDGGYTF. Written as DNA, the CDR3 is TGCGCCAGCAGCTCTGGGGACAGGGATGGTGGCTACACCTTC.

CDR3 DNA: TGTGCCAGCAGCCAAGATCTAGCGGGACAGGGGAATCAGCCCCAGCATTTT. This codes for CASSQDLAGQGNQPQHF. This chain uses TRBV4-2 with TRBJ1-5, with 10 bases lining up with TRBD1. Trimming cost V 0 bases and J 4 bases; bases outside gene matches: 6. This CDR3 is 17 amino acids long. Germline values: CDR1 LGHNA, CDR2 YNFKEQ.

This clone has more than one count but fewer than ten. The rearrangement links TRBV6-1 to TRBJ1-5; tentative D call: TRBD1 (5 bases). Germline V gives CDR1 MNHNS, CDR2 SASEGT. Trimming shortened V by 7 bases and J by 4 bases, and 14 bases separated the two germline ends. The CDR3 runs 14 residues. The CDR3 DNA reads TGTGCCAGCACTGGTGGGGCAGTGAATCAGCCCCAGCATTTT. Its protein is CASTGGAVNQPQHF.

The V gene is TRBV9, the J gene TRBJ1-6; no reliable D call. This CDR3 spans 15 amino acids. V shed 6 bases and J shed 7 bases, with 17 bases lying between them. The germline gives CDR1 SGDLS, CDR2 YYNGEE. CDR3 nucleotide sequence: TGTGCCAGCACCCGCCGGGGTGATGGAAATTCACCCCTCCACTTT. It codes for CASTRRGDGNSPLHF. Variable domain in full (rest from reference TRBV9 and TRBJ1-6): DSGVTQTPKHLITATGQRVTLRCSPRSGDLSVYWYQQSLDQGLQFLIQYYNGEERAKGNILERFSAQQFPDLHSELNLSSLELGDSALYFCASTRRGDGNSPLHFGNGTRLTVT.

This sequence joins TRBV5-1 and TRBJ2-1, with D unclear. The CDR3 runs to 15 residues. V lost 0 bases and J lost 0, with 7 bases in between. The V gene's germline CDR1 is SGHRS and CDR2 YFSETQ. The CDR3 sequence is CASSLGASSYNEQFF. DNA of the CDR3: TGCGCCAGCAGCTTGGGGGCCAGCTCCTACAATGAGCAGTTCTTC.

The chain carries TRBV27 and TRBJ1-5; D is undetermined. This CDR3 comprises 12 residues. CDR1 is MNHEY and CDR2 is SMNVEV in the germline V gene (reference sequence). Trimming shortened V by 4 bases and J by 6 bases, and 7 bases separated the two germline ends. CDR3 DNA sequence: TGTGCCAGCAGTTCAAACGGTCAGCCCCAGCATTTT. Amino acid sequence: CASSSNGQPQHF.

This clone was recorded a few times. V usage is TRBV10-1 and J usage is TRBJ2-7, with D perhaps assigned TRBD1 or TRBD2 (5 bases each). Germline V gene data show CDR1 as WNHNN and CDR2 as SYGVQD (reference sequence). The CDR3 totals 14 residues. Trimming left V 3 bases short and J 1 base short, with 10 bases between. CDR3 DNA sequence: TGCGCCAGCAGTGAATACGGGGCGTCCTACGAGCAGTACTTC. Its translation: CASSEYGASYEQYF.

The rearrangement links TRBV6-6 to TRBJ1-1, with TRBD1 identical over 7 bases. The CDR3 runs 14 residues. Germline V gene data show CDR1 as MNHNY and CDR2 as SVGAGI (reference sequence). V dropped 5 bases and J dropped 5; count of bases not matched to a gene: 8. The DNA for the CDR3 is TGTGCCAGCAGTCCGACAGGGAGGCGGACTGAAGCTTTCTTT. Encoded protein: CASSPTGRRTEAFF.

The chain combines TRBV29-1 with TRBJ2-5; 9 bases are a match to TRBD1. Germline-derived CDR1 and CDR2 are SQVTM and ANQGSEA. After removal of 4 bases from V and 5 bases from J, the junction contained 11 bases not matched to a gene. The CDR3 runs to 15 residues. The CDR3 sequence: CSVGAGTGIGETQYF. CDR3 nucleotide sequence: TGCAGCGTTGGGGCCGGGACAGGGATAGGGGAGACCCAGTACTTC.

The sample holds a few counts of this clone. This rearrangement joins TRBV19 to TRBJ1-2; D is uncertain. The CDR3 has 14 amino acids. Germline CDR1 LNHDA, CDR2 SQIVND (reference sequence). Trimming left V 4 bases short and J 8 bases short, with 17 bases between. CDR3 sequence (DNA): TGTGCCAGTAGTACGCCTGGAGGTTCGGGGGGCTACACCTTC. Amino acids: CASSTPGGSGGYTF.

This clone was seen a handful of times. The V and J genes are TRBV7-6 and TRBJ1-1; D not resolved. The germline CDR1 and CDR2 sequences are SGHVS and FNYEAQ. Between the trimmed V and J ends, which lost 5 bases and 3 bases, there was a span of 10 bases. The CDR3 is 13 amino acids. The CDR3 region has the DNA TGTGCCAGCAGCGACCTTCGAGACACTGAAGCTTTCTTT. Its translation: CASSDLRDTEAFF.